The T cell receptor (beta chain) described here comes from a study (dated by TCRdb to the early 2020s). Overall study results and their limits: Further investigation, including longitudinal sampling and assessment of a control group, is stated by the authors to be required.

The germline V end is reduced by 5 bases and the J end by 6 bases; junction bases left unmatched: 8. The CDR3 sequence holds 14 residues, the cysteine and phenylalanine included. CDR3 DNA is the only sequence kept; it has 42 bases, read in frame from the first base. Per the germline V gene, MNHEY is the CDR1 and SVGAGI is the CDR2. Survey-level sequencing on the immunoSEQ platform was used to profile TCR beta chain repertoires. From the authors' description of their analysis: CDR3 amino acid length spectratypes and V-J pairing frequencies were compared, and repertoire diversity was measured with the inverse Simpson index. Clonotypes specific to SARS-CoV-2, CMV, influenza A and EBV were annotated by matching TCR beta CDR3 sequences against VDJdb. Held by TCRdb, this immuneACCESS table contains in-frame sequences only and omits some clones. Under half of the omission traces to an unresolved V gene where checked; the cause of the rest is unknown. The V and J calls and clone size come from that table; D and trimming were worked out from the DNA. The sample data list tens of thousands of clones, and 85% to 95% of these were observed just once. The biggest ten clones account for roughly 4% of the sample.

PBMCs were separated from peripheral blood, and TCR beta sequencing was performed on genomic DNA obtained from unsorted PBMCs. For this clone: It has no known antigen specificity. The record has no base qualities; no much larger clone is one base away.

The TCR sequence derives from a man aged 40-49 years with rheumatoid arthritis. Input material: PBMCs. The rearrangement combines TRBV6-5 with TRBJ1-2, with 8 central nucleotides matching TRBD1. The CDR3 region has the sequence CASSPWTGYDGYTF. In nucleotides, the sequence is TGTGCCAGCAGTCCGTGGACAGGGTACGATGGCTACACCTTC.